This record concerns one T cell receptor (beta chain) sequence. The antigen is undetermined. The sample belongs to a study of CD8+CD57+ T cells in acquired aplastic anemia. The overall study: Yields of DNA that came from sorted CD4+ and CD8+ cells averaged about 3.5 ug. Whole-study findings and limits: The same twenty-nine CD8+ CDR3 sequences occurred in patients and in controls.

The CDR3 spans 16 residues. V lost 6 bases to trimming and J lost 0 bases, with 18 bases between them. CDR1 MGHDK and CDR2 SYGVNS come from the germline V gene. TCR beta VDJ combinations and CDR3 sequences were profiled from genomic DNA. TCRdb reprocessed the reads via MiXCR and lists one record per CDR3 protein. The sample carries about 140,000 distinct CDR3 sequences, around two fifths recorded once. The origin of this receptor is a human donor in good health, serving as a control. Sequenced sample: sorted CD4+, CD8+, or CD8+CD57+ T cells (not recorded which) from PBMCs. The chain combines TRBV25-1 with TRBJ2-7; D assignment may be TRBD1 or TRBD2 (5 bases each). The CDR3 reads CASSPLPGPSSYEQYF. The CDR3 DNA follows: TGTGCCAGCAGCCCCCTACCGGGGCCGAGCTCCTACGAGCAGTACTTC.